Listed below are T cell receptor beta chains from one sample, sequenced in a study of T cell changes during pregnancy in multiple sclerosis. Method: immunoSEQ multiplex PCR; TCRdb's copy keeps in-frame clones and lacks some. The sample includes roughly 64,000 clones, approximately 90% of them seen just once. The source was peripheral blood, collected in the second trimester of pregnancy. Receptor source: a female donor with multiple sclerosis, enrolled in a pregnancy study. CDR3s include the opening cysteine and the closing phenylalanine or tryptophan. Each record gives: clone size, V gene, J gene, D gene, CDR3 DNA, CDR3 protein. D genes are given only for firm matches. Clone size is given for some rows only: seen once, a few or many times, or a class if the clone is expanded.

>-|TRBV6-1|TRBJ2-5|TRBD1
TGTGCCAGCAGTCAATGGACAGGCCAAGAGACCCAGTACTTC
CASSQWTGQETQYF
>-|TRBV5-1|TRBJ1-1|-
-
CASSLTFGRQMNTEAFF
>-|TRBV4-2|TRBJ2-5|-
TGTGCCAGCAGCCAGGGCTCGGTCGTATTAAGCGGACGAGAGACCCAGTACTTC
CASSQGSVVLSGRETQYF
>once|TRBV4-1|TRBJ2-4|-
TGCGCCAGCAGCGGCCAATTGCTAGCCAAAAACATTCAGTACTTC
CASSGQLLAKNIQYF
>-|TRBV5-6|TRBJ2-2|-
TGTGCCAGCAGCTTTTCGACAGGCTCCGGGGAGCTGTTTTTT
CASSFSTGSGELFF
>-|TRBV2|TRBJ1-1|-
TGTGCCAGCGGAGGACGAAGACAGAACACTGAAGCTTTCTTT
CASGGRRQNTEAFF
>-|TRBV7-2|TRBJ2-1|TRBD2
TGTGCCAGCAGCTTAGCGCCCCGTAGCGGGGGGGCCGCAAATGAGCAGTTCTTC
CASSLAPRSGGAANEQFF
>-|TRBV6-5|TRBJ1-5|TRBD1
TGTGCCAGCAGTTCATGGGCAGGGGGTCAGCCCCAGCATTTT
CASSSWAGGQPQHF
>-|TRBV5-1|TRBJ1-1|TRBD1
TGCGCCAGCAGCTCCCAGGGGGTAGAGGTGGGCACTGAAGCTTTCTTT
CASSSQGVEVGTEAFF
>-|TRBV7-9|TRBJ2-1|TRBD2
TGTGCCAGCAGCCCCCAGGAGCGGGGGTCCTACAATGAGCAGTTCTTC
CASSPQERGSYNEQFF
>-|TRBV7-2|TRBJ2-7|-
TGTGCCAGCAGCTCCGGGATGACCGCGGAGGAGCAGTACTTC
CASSSGMTAEEQYF
>-|TRBV6-4|TRBJ1-1|-
TGTGCCAGCAGTGAAGGGGCAGGCGGCCGAGCTTTCTTT
CASSEGAGGRAFF
>-|TRBV4-3|TRBJ2-1|TRBD1
TGCGCCAGCAGCCAGGAGAATACAGGGGGTGAGCAGTTCTTC
CASSQENTGGEQFF
>-|TRBV2|TRBJ1-6|TRBD1
TGTGCCACCCCAGGAGGGACAGGCGCCTCACCCCTCCACTTT
CATPGGTGASPLHF
>-|TRBV12-5|TRBJ2-3|-
TGTGCTAGTGGTTTCCCGGGGGGCCGCACAGATACGCAGTATTTT
CASGFPGGRTDTQYF
>-|TRBV7-2|TRBJ2-1|-
TGTGCCAGCAGCGAACAGGGACCGAACAAGAATGGTGAGCAGTTCTTC
CASSEQGPNKNGEQFF
>few|TRBV5-8|TRBJ1-5|-
TGTGCCAGCAGCCCGGGGGGGGATCGAGCCCAGCATTTT
CASSPGGDRAQHF
>-|TRBV6-4|TRBJ2-7|-
TGTGCCAGCAGTGACTACCACCGCTATTCCTACGAGCAGTACTTC
CASSDYHRYSYEQYF
>-|TRBV7-2|TRBJ1-2|-
TGTGCCAGCAGCTTAGGAACCGGGAGTACTTATGGCTACACCTTC
CASSLGTGSTYGYTF
>few|TRBV6-6|TRBJ2-2|TRBD2
TGTGCCAGCAGCCGACGGGGGGACACCGGGGAGCTGTTTTTT
CASSRRGDTGELFF
>-|TRBV2|TRBJ1-1|TRBD1
TGTGCCAGCAGTGTGGGCAGGGGGTATTCTGAAGCTTTCTTT
CASSVGRGYSEAFF
>-|TRBV7-9|TRBJ1-6|-
TGTGCCAGCAGTCAGGGGATAGCCCCCCTCCACTTT
CASSQGIAPLHF
>-|TRBV29-1|TRBJ1-2|-
TGCAGCGTGCTGGAGGGCTACACCTTC
CSVLEGYTF
>-|TRBV2|TRBJ1-1|-
TGTGCCAGCAGTGAAGCAGGCAGGAAAGCTTTCTTT
CASSEAGRKAFF
>-|TRBV12-5|TRBJ1-1|-
TGTGCTAGTGGTTTGGGACAGTCCCACACTGAAGCTTTCTTT
CASGLGQSHTEAFF
>-|TRBV7-9|TRBJ1-2|-
TGTGCCAGCAGCGCGCGCTATGGCTACACCTTC
CASSARYGYTF
>-|TRBV5-6|TRBJ1-1|-
TGTGCCAGCAGCTCGCAGGGGTTAACTGAAGCTTTCTTT
CASSSQGLTEAFF
>once|TRBV2|TRBJ1-1|TRBD1
TGTGCCAGCAGTACCGACAGGGGACTAGAAGCTTTCTTT
CASSTDRGLEAFF
>-|TRBV5-1|TRBJ1-5|-
TGCGCCAGCAGCTTGGTCCCGGGGCAGCCCCAGCATTTT
CASSLVPGQPQHF
>medium-sized|TRBV29-1|TRBJ1-2|TRBD1
TGCAGCGTCGGAGGACAGGGGGCTTTAGGGTATGGCTACACCTTC
CSVGGQGALGYGYTF
>-|TRBV19|TRBJ1-4|-
TGTGCCAGTAGTAGGGGACACGATGAAAAACTGTTTTTT
CASSRGHDEKLFF
>-|TRBV4-1|TRBJ2-3|TRBD2
TGCGCCAGCAGCCTAGTCGCAGCGGGGGGCCCCACAGATACGCAGTATTTT
CASSLVAAGGPTDTQYF
>-|TRBV7-2|TRBJ2-7|-
TGTGCCAGCAGCCTTTTGGGGGGCGGGGGCGAGCAGTACTTC
CASSLLGGGGEQYF
>-|TRBV2|TRBJ2-1|TRBD2
TGTGCCAGCAGACTAGCGGGGAACAATGAGCAGTTCTTC
CASRLAGNNEQFF
>-|TRBV18|TRBJ1-2|-
TGTGCCAGCTCACCGCGGGCCGAGGATGGCTACACCTTC
CASSPRAEDGYTF
>-|TRBV29-1|TRBJ1-2|-
TGCAGCTCCGATTCGGAGGGTCCCTATGGCTACACCTTC
CSSDSEGPYGYTF